A single sample is the source of the 16 T cell receptor beta chains below, sequenced in a study of radiotherapy plus CTLA-4 blockade in lung cancer. TCRdb's table, derived via immunoSEQ multiplex PCR, lists solely in-frame clones and lacks some. The table lists 90,000 or so clones, 80% to 85% of them singletons. The source material was peripheral blood, sampled from a patient treated with radiotherapy plus ipilimumab. These receptors all come from a human donor with non-small cell lung cancer who had stable disease on radiotherapy plus ipilimumab.

V gene TRBV5-1 combines with J gene TRBJ2-5; a possible D gene is TRBD1 (5 bases). V lost 8 bases to trimming and J lost 0 bases, with 11 bases between them. Per the germline V gene, CDR1 is SGHRS and CDR2 is YFSETQ. The CDR3 totals 13 residues. CDR3 protein: CARKTENQETQYF. CDR3 DNA sequence: TGCGCCAGAAAGACAGAGAACCAAGAGACCCAGTACTTC.

The chain recombines TRBV30 with TRBJ2-7; 7 bases map to TRBD2. Germline CDR1 GTSNPN, CDR2 SVGIG (reference sequence). V trimming: 2 bases; J trimming: 5 bases; junction bases outside the gene matches: 6. The CDR3 runs to 13 residues. CDR3 bases: TGTGCCTGGAGTCGGGGAGGGGATGACGAGCAGTACTTC. Encoded protein: CAWSRGGDDEQYF.

V usage is TRBV30 and J usage is TRBJ1-2, with 7 bases aligning to TRBD1. Germline V gene sequence: CDR1 GTSNPN, CDR2 SVGIG (reference sequence). V shed 7 bases and J 6 bases; nucleotides not matched to a gene: 11. The CDR3 runs 13 residues. In nucleotides, the CDR3 is TGTGCCTCGCGGACAGGCTTAGGTAATGGCTACACCTTC. This sequence encodes CASRTGLGNGYTF. Variable domain in full (rest from reference TRBV30 and TRBJ1-2): SQTIHQWPATLVQPVGSPLSLECTVEGTSNPNLYWYRQAAGRGLQLLFYSVGIGQISSEVPQNLSASRPQDRQFILSSKKLLLSDSGFYLCASRTGLGNGYTFGSGTRLTVV.

The J gene is TRBJ1-1, the V gene TRBV6-1; TRBD1 matches at 7 bases. CDR3 size: 15 residues. Trimming at V came to 7 bases and at J to 0 bases, leaving 8 bases not matched to a gene. Germline-derived CDR1 and CDR2 are MNHNS and SASEGT. The CDR3 DNA is TGTGCCAGCAAGAGGAGGGGGCCGGTGAACACTGAAGCTTTCTTT. It translates to CASKRRGPVNTEAFF.

The V gene is TRBV5-1, the J gene TRBJ2-7; maybe TRBD1 (6 bases). This CDR3 is 17 amino acids long. Germline CDR1 reads SGHRS; CDR2 reads YFSETQ. The V and J ends lost 5 bases and 4 bases respectively, with 25 bases between them. CDR3 sequence reads: CASRLESLQGPSYEQYF. The CDR3 region has the DNA TGCGCCAGCAGACTTGAGAGTTTACAGGGCCCCAGTTACGAGCAGTACTTC.

Only one count was recorded for this clone. The V gene is TRBV29-1, the J gene TRBJ2-1; 16 nucleotides match TRBD2. V trimming: 4 bases; J trimming: 10 bases; junction bases outside the gene matches: 10. The length of the CDR3 is 16 residues. CDR1 and CDR2 (germline): SQVTM, ANQGSEA. CDR3 nucleotide sequence: TGCAGCGTTGGGGGACTAGCGGGAGGGCCTGCGGGGGAGCAGTTCTTC. Its protein product is CSVGGLAGGPAGEQFF.

This clone was counted a single time. V gene TRBV9 combines with J gene TRBJ2-2; 7 bases map to TRBD2. This CDR3 comprises 16 residues. CDR1 is SGDLS and CDR2 is YYNGEE in the germline V gene. V trimming: 0 bases; J trimming: 4 bases; junction bases outside the gene matches: 6. CDR3 protein: CASSVGGRSSTGELFF. DNA for the CDR3: TGTGCCAGCAGCGTAGGCGGGAGATCGAGCACCGGGGAGCTGTTTTTT.

The V and J genes are TRBV5-4 and TRBJ2-5; no clear D. Trimming shortened V by 4 bases and J by 2 bases, and 12 bases separated the two germline ends. The CDR3 totals 14 residues. Germline CDR1 SGHNT, CDR2 YYREEE (reference sequence). Here the CDR3 DNA reads TGTGCCAGCAGCCTGACGGACCAACAAGAGACCCAGTACTTC. Its translation is CASSLTDQQETQYF. Full variable domain (remainder filled in from reference TRBV5-4 and TRBJ2-5): ETGVTQSPTHLIKTRGQQVTLRCSSQSGHNTVSWYQQALGQGPQFIFQYYREEENGRGNFPPRFSGLQFPNYSSELNVNALELDDSALYLCASSLTDQQETQYFGPGTRLLVL.

V is TRBV4-2 and J is TRBJ2-4; D may match TRBD1 or TRBD2 (6 bases each). CDR1 is LGHNA, CDR2 YNFKEQ, per germline. V was cut by 0 bases and J by 2 bases, with 11 bases left in between. This CDR3 is 16 amino acids long. The CDR3 loop is CASSQDRGPPKNIQYF. In DNA form, the CDR3 reads TGTGCCAGCAGCCAAGATCGGGGGCCCCCCAAAAACATTCAGTACTTC.

This rearrangement joins TRBV9 to TRBJ2-1, with D possibly being TRBD1 (6 bases). The germline V gene encodes CDR1 SGDLS and CDR2 YYNGEE. Deletions cut 0 bases from V and 9 bases from J, with 10 bases between. The CDR3 contains 13 residues. The CDR3 DNA follows: TGTGCCAGCAGCGTAGCAGGGGATGGTGAGCAGTTCTTC. The encoded protein is CASSVAGDGEQFF. Supplemented by reference TRBV9 and TRBJ2-1, the full variable domain reads DSGVTQTPKHLITATGQRVTLRCSPRSGDLSVYWYQQSLDQGLQFLIQYYNGEERAKGNILERFSAQQFPDLHSELNLSSLELGDSALYFCASSVAGDGEQFFGPGTRLTVL.

The chain combines TRBV19 with TRBJ2-5, with TRBD2 matching 12 bases. V dropped 2 bases and J dropped 7; count of bases not matched to a gene: 8. The CDR3 length is 16 residues. Looked up from germline, CDR1 is LNHDA and CDR2 is SQIVND (reference sequence). The CDR3 is CASSIRLAGGPGTQYF. CDR3 coding DNA: TGTGCCAGTAGTATACGGCTAGCGGGAGGGCCGGGGACCCAGTACTTC.

The V gene is TRBV7-9, the J gene TRBJ1-2; tentatively, D is TRBD1 (5 bases). The ends were cut back, 2 bases at V and 13 bases at J, with 23 bases in the middle. In germline, CDR1 is SEHNR, CDR2 FQNEAQ (reference sequence). The CDR3 runs 15 residues. CDR3 in DNA: TGTGCCAGCAGCTTATTTACCGGGCCCAGTGCGGGGGTCACCTTC. Its translation: CASSLFTGPSAGVTF. Drawing the rest from reference TRBV7-9 and TRBJ1-2, the complete variable domain is DTGVSQNPRHKITKRGQNVTFRCDPISEHNRLYWYRQTLGQGPEFLTYFQNEAQLEKSRLLSDRFSAERPKGSFSTLEIQRTEQGDSAMYLCASSLFTGPSAGVTFGSGTRLTVV.

This rearrangement joins TRBV7-9 to TRBJ2-1, with 8 bases identical to TRBD2. Germline V gene lookup returns CDR1 SEHNR and CDR2 FQNEAQ (reference sequence). Trimming cost V 4 bases and J 0 bases; bases outside gene matches: 5. This CDR3 has 16 amino acids. CDR3 sequence reads: CASSSQRGSSYNEQFF. CDR3 DNA sequence: TGTGCCAGCAGCTCTCAGCGGGGGAGCTCCTACAATGAGCAGTTCTTC.

The V gene is TRBV7-9, the J gene TRBJ2-3; the match to TRBD2 covers 10 bases. After removal of 5 bases from V and 2 bases from J, the junction contained 4 bases not matched to a gene. The germline gives CDR1 SEHNR, CDR2 FQNEAQ (reference sequence). The CDR3 loop spans 15 amino acids. The CDR3 sequence is CASSATSGVTDTQYF. CDR3 bases: TGTGCCAGCAGCGCCACTAGCGGGGTCACAGATACGCAGTATTTT.

V is TRBV19 and J is TRBJ1-5; D not resolved. The length of the CDR3 is 15 residues. The ends were cut back, 4 bases at V and 4 bases at J, with 14 bases in the middle. The germline gives CDR1 LNHDA, CDR2 SQIVND (reference sequence). The CDR3 here is CASSTQVTRNQPQHF. The CDR3 DNA sequence: TGTGCCAGTAGTACCCAGGTTACTAGGAATCAGCCCCAGCATTTT.

The chain joins TRBV10-2 to TRBJ2-1; 7 nucleotides agree with TRBD2. Per the germline V gene, CDR1 is WSHSY and CDR2 is SAAADI. V was clipped by 8 bases and J by 1 base; unmatched bases: 11. The length of the CDR3 is 16 residues. The CDR3, as DNA: TGCGCCAGCCCAGGGCCTTGCGGGAGATCCTACAATGAGCAGTTCTTC. Its translation is CASPGPCGRSYNEQFF.